The clone carrying this T cell receptor (beta chain) has at least ten counts. Its antigen remains unidentified. Amplification of TCR beta CDR3 from genomic DNA used two-round multiplex PCR. With primers specific to each TRBV and TRBJ gene, the first-round PCR was performed. Via MiXCR, TCRdb re-called the multiplex PCR reads, giving one row per CDR3 protein. The sample carries just over 30,000 distinct CDR3 sequences, around 30% recorded once. This record comes from a study of prognosis after radiotherapy for stage I lung cancer. Overall study: Of the enrolled patients, fourteen had newly diagnosed primary stage I lung tumors, while roughly 5 had oligometastatic NSCLC following surgical resection of the primary tumor. Whole-study findings and limits: The tumor specificity of expanded TCR clones remained undetermined.

The V end was cut by 0 bases, the J end by 6 bases, with 3 bases between. Looked up from germline, CDR1 is SGHRS and CDR2 is YFSETQ. CDR3 length equals 12 residues. Sequenced material: PBMCs, taken before or after stereotactic body radiation therapy (not recorded which). This sequence joins TRBV5-1 and TRBJ2-2; D is ambiguous. The clonotype originates from a donor aged 50 or older with non-small cell lung cancer. The CDR3 DNA follows: TGCGCCAGCAGCTTGGGGGCCGGGGAGCTGTTTTTT. Translating gives CASSLGAGELFF.